The T cell receptor (beta chain) under discussion was sequenced for a study of identical twins (dated by TCRdb to about 2016). General notes on the study: The study deep-sequenced TCR alpha and beta repertoires from monozygotic twins, unrelated adults of various ages and cord blood to test whether fetal clonotypes persist. To rule out contamination, replicate twin experiments were performed at different times with different library preparation protocols.

This clonotype was picked up a small number of times. The clone's antigen remains unknown. Per-nucleotide qualities are absent, and no much larger clonotype sits a single base away. Library creation used 5' RACE. The instrument given in TCRdb is Illumina HiSeq 2000. A universal primer binding site was added through template switching, and the final cDNA carried a unique molecular identifier so that TCR cDNA molecules could be counted accurately. Specific primers in the conserved constant-segment region were used to synthesize first-strand cDNA for the TCR alpha and beta chains. To control for contamination, every cDNA library carried two barcodes: a SMART-Mk sample barcode plus Illumina barcodes. Two successive PCR steps introduced TruSeq adapter sequences along with Illumina sample barcodes. Sequencing of the TCR alpha and beta cDNA libraries was done on the Illumina HiSeq platform using custom primers. The published analysis was carried out like this. MiGEC processed the raw reads to extract unique molecular identifiers, while MiXCR was used to determine the CDR3 positions. For each individual, recombination models were inferred using an EM algorithm with the repgenHMM and IGoR tools. The analysis of shared clonotypes was done with the tcR package in R, with sharing normalized by the product of cloneset sizes. To study raw recombination free of thymic and clonal selection effects, out-of-frame nonproductive sequences were analyzed. TCRdb handled the public reads itself, with Q25 trimming in fastp and clone calling in MiXCR, and kept productive beta chains. Records with the same CDR3 protein are collapsed into one entry carrying the most frequent genes and DNA. It is TCRdb's table, rather than the study itself, that gives the V and J calls and clone size. In all, the sample holds 450,000 or so distinct CDR3 sequences, and 20% to 25% of those were seen once. The biggest ten clones account for just under 3% of the sample.

The paper as a whole reports these results and caveats: Out-of-frame TCR alpha sequences shared between twins showed an excess of low generation-probability sequences compared with coincidental sharing between unrelated individuals. Abundant cord blood beta clonotypes had fewer insertions, young adult naive repertoires showed a similar but weaker trend, and memory repertoires showed no such trend. Zero-insertion analyses could be partly confounded by invariant T cells such as MAIT and iNKT, though diverse VJ usage argued against such confounding for most clonotypes. In beta out-of-frame sequences, excess twin sharing was weaker, because having fewer shared sequences lowered the signal-to-noise ratio. In monozygotic twins, out-of-frame TCR alpha sharing was systematically underestimated by recombination models, although the models agreed with sharing between unrelated individuals. Conclusions relied on cross-sectional statistical analysis, since the same donors could not be followed over many years.

Every donor was a healthy Caucasian. Three pairs of female monozygotic twins, all aged roughly 18 to 30 years, made up the twin cohort. Positive isolation kits from Invitrogen were used to isolate the CD4+ and CD8+ T cell populations. The same sample was also studied in work on T cells expressing NK-cell markers. In that second paper, the authors write: TCR beta-chain repertoires were profiled in sorted CD3+CD56+NKG2C+, CD3+CD56+NKG2C- and CD3+CD56-NKG2C+ T-cell subsets from fewer than 10 donors. Among the eight sequenced donors, seven were HCMV-seropositive and one was HCMV-seronegative. In several experiments an anti-gammadeltaTCR antibody was added to restrict sorting to alphabetaTCR-expressing T cells. For six donors, the dominant CD3+CD56+NKG2C+ clonotypes were among the top 10 CD8+ clonotypes and accounted for about 1.0-8% of CD8+ T cells. Those dominant clonotypes were again the most abundant among CD3+CD56-NKG2C+ cells in several donors, at roughly 25-65%. Whether the expanded NKG2C-expressing T cell clones were specific for HCMV antigens remained unclear. The eight sequenced donors were randomly selected healthy volunteers, three men and five women. A commercial ELISA kit detecting HCMV-specific IgG in serum was used to determine HCMV serostatus. MIGEC handled demultiplexing of the reads and grouping by UMI, while MiTCR was used to assemble and quantify clonotypes. Only TCR cDNA sequences supported by at least two reads were kept to exclude erroneous sequences. The tcR package was used for downstream repertoire analysis, with clonotypes matched between fractions based on CDR3 nucleotide sequence plus V segment. VDJmatch was used to annotate antigen specificity against VDJdb, with one amino acid substitution allowed in CDR3.

Sequenced: CD4+ T cells sorted from blood. The receptor comes from a woman aged 18-29 years in good health.

The base sequence is TGCGCCAGCAGCCCTACTACAGGGGAATATCAGCCCCAGCATTTT. Its amino acids are CASSPTTGEYQPQHF. The chain was built from TRBV5-1 and TRBJ1-5, with 7 bases aligning to TRBD1. Trimmed from V: 4 bases; trimmed from J: 5 bases; junction bases lacking a gene match: 9. Spanning cysteine to phenylalanine, the CDR3 consists of 15 amino acids. Just CDR3 DNA is preserved here, 45 bases in frame from base 1. The germline V gene gives CDR1 as SGHRS and CDR2 as YFSETQ.